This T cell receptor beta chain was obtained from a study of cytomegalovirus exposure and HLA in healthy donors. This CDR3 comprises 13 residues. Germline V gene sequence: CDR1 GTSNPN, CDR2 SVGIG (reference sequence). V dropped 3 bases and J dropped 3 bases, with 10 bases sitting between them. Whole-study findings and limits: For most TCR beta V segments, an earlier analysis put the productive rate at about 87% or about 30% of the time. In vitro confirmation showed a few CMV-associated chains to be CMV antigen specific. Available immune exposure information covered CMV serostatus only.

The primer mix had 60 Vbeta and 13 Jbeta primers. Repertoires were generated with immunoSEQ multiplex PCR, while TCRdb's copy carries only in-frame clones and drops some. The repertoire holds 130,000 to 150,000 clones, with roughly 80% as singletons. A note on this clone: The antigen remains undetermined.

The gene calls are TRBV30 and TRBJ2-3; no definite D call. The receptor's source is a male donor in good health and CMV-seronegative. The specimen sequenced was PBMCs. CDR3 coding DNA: TGTGCCTGGAGGAACAGTGGGACAGATACGCAGTATTTT. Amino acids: CAWRNSGTDTQYF.